The 27 T cell receptor beta chains reported below all come from one sample, sequenced in a study of T cell repertoires in cytomegalovirus infection. TCRdb re-called the reads with MiXCR, one entry per CDR3 protein. The sample has approximately 990,000 distinct CDR3 sequences, around 30% seen once. For these receptors, no antigen is known. The source material was cultured CD8+ T cells from PBMCs, sampled from culture after CMV antigen stimulation. The receptors were gathered from a human donor in good health (CMV status not recorded). Some clones in this sample may be carry-over from other donors' samples.

This clonotype was counted once. The rearrangement links TRBV2 to TRBJ1-1; D remains unclear. The CDR3 covers 13 residues. CDR1 SNHLY and CDR2 FYNNEI come from the germline V gene. Deletions cut 8 bases from V and 2 bases from J, with 12 bases between. The CDR3 region has the DNA TGTGCCAGCCCCAGCAGGTCCAACACTGAAGCTTTCTTT. It codes for CASPSRSNTEAFF.

This chain links TRBV7-9 with TRBJ2-3, with 8 bases that match TRBD1. CDR1 and CDR2 (germline): SEHNR, FQNEAQ (reference sequence). Trimming removed 3 bases from V and 5 bases from J; junction bases left unmatched: 10. This CDR3 is 16 amino acids long. DNA of the CDR3: TGTGCCAGCAGCTTGGGGGCAGGGGGCTTCTTAGATACGCAGTATTTT. It translates to CASSLGAGGFLDTQYF.

J is TRBJ2-5 and V is TRBV7-2, with 10 bases aligning to TRBD2. With 5 bases clipped from V and 3 bases from J, the junction kept 9 bases outside the gene matches. The germline V gene encodes CDR1 SGHTA and CDR2 FQGNSA. The CDR3 is 16 amino acids. This CDR3 reads CASSLKSGGAEETQYF. For the CDR3, the DNA is TGTGCCAGCAGCCTGAAAAGCGGGGGGGCCGAAGAGACCCAGTACTTC.

This clonotype was seen only a few times. The V and J genes are TRBV6-1 and TRBJ1-1; 8 bases align to TRBD1. The CDR3 is 15 residues long. Per the germline V gene, CDR1 is MNHNS and CDR2 is SASEGT. The V and J ends lost 2 bases and 0 bases, in that order; junction bases with no gene match: 2. The CDR3 region is CASSESDRVNTEAFF. The CDR3 nucleotides read TGTGCCAGCAGTGAATCGGACAGGGTGAACACTGAAGCTTTCTTT.

The V call is TRBV14, the J call TRBJ2-1; 9 bases agree with TRBD2. The germline V gene has CDR1 SGHDN and CDR2 FVKESK. The V gene end was trimmed by 4 bases and the J gene end by 6 bases; junction bases not matched to a gene: 7. The CDR3 runs 15 residues. The CDR3 DNA sequence: TGTGCCAGCAGCCCTCAGCGGGGGGCGGGCAATGAGCAGTTCTTC. Translating it yields CASSPQRGAGNEQFF.

This chain uses TRBV6-8 with TRBJ1-1; no firm D call. Germline lookup yields CDR1 MNHGY and CDR2 SAAAGT. Trimming took off 0 bases at V and 5 bases at J, with 13 bases between the two ends. CDR3 size: 15 residues. DNA for the CDR3: TGTGCCAGCAGTTACTCGCCGAGTCTGGGAACTGAAGCTTTCTTT. Translation gives CASSYSPSLGTEAFF.

This clonotype was counted only a few times. This rearrangement joins TRBV10-3 to TRBJ1-2; no clear D. The CDR3 extends over 13 amino acids. Germline-derived CDR1 and CDR2 are ENHRY and SYGVKD. Trimming pared 2 bases from V and 3 bases from J, leaving 7 bases between. The CDR3 protein is CAISEVIYYGYTF. Written as DNA, the CDR3 is TGTGCCATCAGTGAGGTTATCTACTATGGCTACACCTTC.

V gene TRBV20-1 combines with J gene TRBJ1-2, with 10 nucleotides matching TRBD1. This CDR3 contains 12 residues. Germline trimming cut 5 bases from V and 6 bases from J; bases unmatched to any gene: 3. The germline V gene encodes CDR1 DFQATT and CDR2 SNEGSKA (reference sequence). The CDR3 reads CSAPGTGDGYTF. Here the CDR3 DNA reads TGCAGTGCTCCCGGGACAGGGGATGGCTACACCTTC.

This clonotype showed up just a few times. This sequence joins TRBV12-3 or TRBV12-4 and TRBJ2-3; no firm D call. Between the trimmed V and J ends, which lost 5 bases and 5 bases, there was a span of 29 bases. The CDR3 contains 19 residues. The CDR3 region is CASSDYAPPGLLVLDTQYF. CDR3 DNA: TGTGCCAGCAGTGATTACGCTCCACCGGGTCTTCTAGTTTTAGATACGCAGTATTTT.

This clonotype came up many times. The V and J genes are TRBV7-8 and TRBJ1-1; D is unresolved. The CDR3 length is 16 residues. Germline lookup yields CDR1 SGHVS and CDR2 FQNEAQ. V lost 0 bases and J 1 base, leaving 12 bases between the germline ends. Here the CDR3 DNA reads TGTGCCAGCAGCTTAGCGATCGGACCCCCGAACACTGAAGCTTTCTTT. It encodes CASSLAIGPPNTEAFF.

The chain recombines TRBV10-1 with TRBJ2-5, with 9 bases lining up with TRBD1. The germline gives CDR1 WNHNN, CDR2 SYGVQD (reference sequence). This CDR3 comprises 15 residues. V was clipped by 6 bases and J by 1 base; unmatched bases: 6. CDR3 residues: CASSDYRGPQETQYF. CDR3 DNA sequence: TGCGCCAGCAGCGATTACAGGGGGCCCCAAGAGACCCAGTACTTC.

This clonotype was counted at least ten times. The chain has TRBV12-3 or TRBV12-4 and TRBJ1-1; D remains ambiguous. The CDR3 has 13 amino acids. V lost 3 bases to trimming and J lost 3 bases, with 8 bases between them. CDR3 region: CASSLLEYTEAFF. The CDR3, as DNA: TGTGCCAGCAGTTTGCTCGAGTACACTGAAGCTTTCTTT.

A word on this clonotype: A much more abundant neighbour one base away suggests this may be a read error. This CDR3 fails to terminate in the conserved phenylalanine or tryptophan, so it likely reflects a read error. V is TRBV11-2 and J is TRBJ1-2; D call uncertain. This CDR3 contains 18 residues. The ends were cut back, 1 base at V and 2 bases at J, with 20 bases in the middle. Looked up from germline, CDR1 is SGHAT and CDR2 is FQNNGV. CDR3: CASSLGGPVLPQNYGYTS. Written as DNA, the CDR3 is TGTGCCAGCAGCTTAGGAGGACCAGTGTTACCCCAGAACTATGGCTACACCTCC.

This clonotype was detected only a few times. The chain couples TRBV6-2 or TRBV6-3 to TRBJ1-1, with TRBD1 matching over 7 bases. With 2 bases clipped from V and 8 bases from J, the junction kept 5 bases outside the gene matches. The CDR3 is made up of 13 amino acids. CDR1 and CDR2 from the germline V gene are MNHEY and SVGEGT. The CDR3 protein is CASSYGDRVEAFF. The CDR3 DNA is TGTGCCAGCAGTTACGGCGACAGGGTCGAAGCTTTCTTT.

The chain couples TRBV20-1 to TRBJ2-1; 10 nucleotides agree with TRBD1. Germline assignment: CDR1 DFQATT and CDR2 SNEGSKA (reference sequence). The CDR3 loop spans 13 amino acids. After removal of 5 bases from V and 8 bases from J, the junction contained 6 bases not matched to a gene. CDR3 nucleotide sequence: TGCAGTGCTCCCCTGGACAGGGGGGATGAGCAGTTCTTC. Translation gives CSAPLDRGDEQFF.

The chain couples TRBV25-1 to TRBJ2-7; possibly TRBD1 for D (6 bases). This CDR3 is 13 amino acids long. The V gene lost 6 bases and the J gene lost 6 bases, with 15 bases spanning the gap. Germline CDR1 reads MGHDK; CDR2 reads SYGVNS. The CDR3 DNA sequence: TGTGCCAGCAGCGGGGTTGGGGGCCTCGAGCAGTACGTC. Amino acid sequence: CASSGVGGLEQYV.

This clonotype showed up just a few times. The chain combines TRBV19 with TRBJ1-2; tentatively, D is TRBD1 (5 bases). V was pared by 3 bases and J by 4 bases, with 9 bases between. Germline lookup yields CDR1 LNHDA and CDR2 SQIVND (reference sequence). This CDR3 has 13 residues. The CDR3 reads CASSMGTGYGYTF. DNA of the CDR3: TGTGCCAGTAGTATGGGGACGGGCTATGGCTACACCTTC.

There are a few counts of this clonotype. This chain connects TRBV4-3 to TRBJ2-1; 11 bases line up with TRBD2. Germline CDR1 reads LGHNA; CDR2 reads YSLEER. V shed 0 bases, J shed 9 bases, and the junction held 4 bases outside the gene matches. CDR3 size: 15 residues. The CDR3 loop is CASSQDRTSGSEQFF. In DNA form, the CDR3 reads TGCGCCAGCAGCCAAGATAGGACTAGCGGGTCTGAGCAGTTCTTC.

The J gene is TRBJ2-1, the V gene TRBV6-6; D perhaps matches TRBD2 (6 bases). V dropped 0 bases and J dropped 7 bases, with 10 bases sitting between them. The CDR3 is 14 residues long. Germline CDR1 reads MNHNY; CDR2 reads SVGAGI (reference sequence). DNA for the CDR3: TGTGCCAGCAGTTACTCGAGTGCGGGGAATGAGCAGTTCTTC. It yields the protein CASSYSSAGNEQFF.

This clonotype has more than one count but fewer than ten. This chain uses TRBV7-9 with TRBJ2-5; no firm D call. V was cut by 5 bases and J by 0 bases, with 13 bases left in between. The CDR3 contains 15 residues. Germline V gives CDR1 SEHNR, CDR2 FQNEAQ (reference sequence). This CDR3 reads CASSLRSTYQETQYF. The CDR3 region has the DNA TGTGCCAGCAGCCTACGTTCTACGTACCAAGAGACCCAGTACTTC.

This clonotype was seen only a few times. The chain couples TRBV6-2 or TRBV6-3 to TRBJ1-6; D is perhaps TRBD1 (5 bases). Germline V gives CDR1 MNHEY, CDR2 SVGEGT. V dropped 7 bases and J dropped 7 bases, with 14 bases sitting between them. The CDR3 has 14 residues. Here the CDR3 DNA reads TGTGCCAGCACCGCCGGGACGCGGAATTCACCCCTCCACTTT. Its translation: CASTAGTRNSPLHF.

This clonotype was seen many times. This chain joins TRBV7-8 and TRBJ1-4, with D tentatively TRBD1 (5 bases). This CDR3 has 16 residues. In germline, CDR1 is SGHVS, CDR2 FQNEAQ. Trimming removed 0 bases from V and 7 bases from J, with 15 bases in between. The chain's CDR3 is CASSLALSPRGEKLFF. CDR3 sequence (DNA): TGTGCCAGCAGCTTAGCGCTAAGCCCTAGGGGTGAAAAACTGTTTTTT.

The chain uses TRBV6-2 or TRBV6-3 and TRBJ2-5, with 7 bases fitting TRBD1. Germline V gives CDR1 MNHEY, CDR2 SVGEGT. The CDR3 sequence is 14 residues long. V lost 5 bases to trimming and J lost 3 bases; unmatched junction nucleotides: 6. Here the CDR3 reads CASSRDSLEETQYF. The CDR3 DNA sequence: TGTGCCAGCAGTCGGGACAGCCTGGAAGAGACCCAGTACTTC.

The sample holds many counts of this clonotype. The gene calls are TRBV27 and TRBJ1-1; D unresolved. The CDR3 is made up of 14 amino acids. Germline V gene sequence: CDR1 MNHEY, CDR2 SMNVEV (reference sequence). V lost 0 bases to trimming and J lost 1 base, with 6 bases between them. The CDR3 sequence is CASSLSPGNTEAFF. CDR3 DNA sequence: TGTGCCAGCAGTTTATCGCCGGGGAACACTGAAGCTTTCTTT.

This clonotype was counted between two and nine times. The chain carries TRBV4-3 and TRBJ1-3, with D tentatively TRBD1 (5 bases). Trimming stripped 0 bases from V and 0 bases from J, with 9 bases between. The CDR3 runs to 16 residues. CDR1 and CDR2 (germline): LGHNA, YSLEER. DNA for the CDR3: TGCGCCAGCAGCCAAGAGTCAAGGGGCTCTGGAAACACCATATATTTT. Translation: CASSQESRGSGNTIYF.

This clonotype was counted only a few times. This chain joins TRBV7-9 and TRBJ2-5; TRBD1 might be the D (6 bases). The CDR3 contains 14 residues. Germline CDR1 is SEHNR and CDR2 is FQNEAQ (reference sequence). The germline V and J ends were trimmed by 7 bases and 2 bases, with 14 bases remaining between them. The CDR3 nucleotides read TGTGCCAGCACCCACCCGGACAGACAAGAGACCCAGTACTTC. Amino acids: CASTHPDRQETQYF.

This rearrangement joins TRBV28 to TRBJ1-6; D remains unclear. Trimming shortened V by 4 bases and J by 4 bases, and 11 bases separated the two germline ends. The CDR3 is 15 amino acids. The V gene's germline CDR1 is MDHEN and CDR2 SYDVKM. CDR3 residues: CASSSRGGYNSPLHF. For the CDR3, the DNA is TGTGCCAGCAGTTCGCGCGGCGGTTATAATTCACCCCTCCACTTT.